This entry lists 28 T cell receptor beta chains sequenced from one sample in a study of Graves' ophthalmopathy and Graves' hyperthyroidism. The TCR beta CDR3 regions underwent amplification from RNA transcripts. After a first-round RT-PCR with HTBI primers, a second-round multiplex PCR was run. In TCRdb, the multiplex PCR reads were re-called with MiXCR into one record per CDR3 protein. Found here are 220,000 or so distinct CDR3 sequences, roughly 21% of them singletons; the top ten hold under 55%. Sequenced material: peripheral blood. These receptors came from a woman in her 50s with Graves' ophthalmopathy.

The chain combines TRBV19 with TRBJ2-3, with D possibly being TRBD2 (5 bases). The length of the CDR3 is 14 residues. Germline values: CDR1 LNHDA, CDR2 SQIVND (reference sequence). The ends were cut back, 3 bases at V and 3 bases at J, with 10 bases in the middle. CDR3 amino acids: CASSILPGTDTQYF. CDR3 DNA: TGTGCCAGTAGTATTCTCCCGGGGACAGATACGCAGTATTTT.

Many counts were recorded for this clonotype. The chain links TRBV10-1 to TRBJ2-2, with 8 bases lining up with TRBD2. CDR3 length: 16 amino acids. Trimming removed 5 bases from V and 5 bases from J; junction bases left unmatched: 10. Per germline, CDR1 WNHNN and CDR2 SYGVQD (reference sequence). The CDR3, as DNA: TGCGCCAGCAGTACCGGACTAGCCGGAAGGACCGGGGAGCTGTTTTTT. Translating it yields CASSTGLAGRTGELFF.

This clonotype was seen repeatedly, ten times or more. The chain combines TRBV28 with TRBJ2-5; 8 positions match TRBD2. CDR1 and CDR2 from the germline V gene are MDHEN and SYDVKM. V trimming: 2 bases; J trimming: 7 bases; junction bases outside the gene matches: 6. This CDR3 is 14 amino acids long. CDR3 sequence reads: CASSLPGLAGTQYF. CDR3 coding DNA: TGTGCCAGCAGTTTACCAGGGCTAGCGGGGACCCAGTACTTC.

This clonotype was picked up many times. The chain links TRBV6-1 to TRBJ2-4; perhaps D is TRBD1 or TRBD2 (5 bases each). V was trimmed by 10 bases and J by 0 bases, leaving 22 bases between them. The CDR3 has 17 residues. The germline CDR1 and CDR2 sequences are MNHNS and SASEGT. CDR3 nucleotides: TGTGCCATTGCTGGGTGGGGGACCGAGTTAGCCAAAAACATTCAGTACTTC. Translating gives CAIAGWGTELAKNIQYF.

This clonotype was recorded many times. This chain joins TRBV28 and TRBJ1-2; tentative D call: TRBD1 (6 bases). The germline V gene has CDR1 MDHEN and CDR2 SYDVKM. The CDR3 has 15 residues. V was shortened by 4 bases and J by 4 bases, with 16 bases between the two germline ends. As DNA, the CDR3 is TGTGCCAGCAGTTCCCTCGGGGGGCGTATCTATGGCTACACCTTC. Residues: CASSSLGGRIYGYTF.

Points on this clonotype: A read error may account for a junction end that differs from germline. This chain connects TRBV6-1 to TRBJ2-7; the D gene could be TRBD1 or TRBD2 (5 bases each). This CDR3 comprises 13 residues. The germline V gene has CDR1 MNHNS and CDR2 SASEGT. CDR3 bases: TGTGCCGGCAGTGGCCCGGGGCTTAGCGAGCAGTACTTC. It specifies CAGSGPGLSEQYF.

This clonotype was counted ten times or more. V is TRBV5-1 and J is TRBJ1-2; D is possibly TRBD1 (5 bases). With 1 base removed from V and 0 bases from J, the gap between germline ends came to 16 bases. CDR3 length: 17 residues. Germline lookup yields CDR1 SGHRS and CDR2 YFSETQ. In DNA form, the CDR3 reads TGCGCCAGCAGCTTGATTCCGGGGGACCAAGCTAACTATGGCTACACCTTC. It encodes CASSLIPGDQANYGYTF.

This clonotype has a handful of counts. J is TRBJ1-1 and V is TRBV12-3 or TRBV12-4; D is undetermined. V was clipped by 4 bases and J by 6 bases, with 6 bases between them. This CDR3 has 11 amino acids. CDR3 DNA: TGTGCCAGCAGTTCCCCAGCTGAAGCTTTCTTT. Translation gives CASSSPAEAFF.

This clonotype was observed many times. This chain uses TRBV2 with TRBJ2-5, with a weak D call TRBD1 (5 bases). There are 12 residues in the CDR3. Deletions cut 8 bases from V and 2 bases from J, with 9 bases between. Germline V gene data show CDR1 as SNHLY and CDR2 as FYNNEI. For the CDR3, the DNA is TGTGCCAGCGGCGGACAACAAGAGACCCAGTACTTC. Residues: CASGGQQETQYF. The whole variable domain, remainder taken from reference TRBV2 and TRBJ2-5, is EPEVTQTPSHQVTQMGQEVILRCVPISNHLYFYWYRQILGQKVEFLVSFYNNEISEKSEIFDDQFSVERPDGSNFTLKIRSTKLEDSAMYFCASGGQQETQYFGPGTRLLVL.

This clonotype has ten or more counts. The chain carries TRBV7-9 and TRBJ2-5; D may match TRBD1 or TRBD2 (5 bases each). The V gene's germline CDR1 is SEHNR and CDR2 FQNEAQ (reference sequence). Trimming removed 1 base from V and 7 bases from J, with 13 bases in between. This CDR3 has 14 residues. CDR3 nucleotide sequence: TGTGCCAGCAGCTTAGAGGCCACGAGGGGGACCCAGTACTTC. It encodes CASSLEATRGTQYF.

This clonotype was counted many times. The chain employs TRBV19 and TRBJ1-1, with D hard to call. Germline lookup yields CDR1 LNHDA and CDR2 SQIVND (reference sequence). The V end was cut by 5 bases, the J end by 5 bases, with 15 bases between. The CDR3 runs 14 residues. DNA for the CDR3: TGTGCCAGTAGTGCGTCACAGCCCTGGACTGAAGCTTTCTTT. Protein product: CASSASQPWTEAFF.

The table lists this clonotype with many counts. V is TRBV20-1 and J is TRBJ2-7, with D possibly matching TRBD2 (6 bases). The V end was cut by 2 bases, the J end by 3 bases, with 20 bases between. The germline V gene has CDR1 DFQATT and CDR2 SNEGSKA (reference sequence). CDR3 length equals 16 residues. The CDR3, as DNA: TGCAGTGCTAGACCTCCCGGGATTTTGCGGGGCTACGAGCAGTACTTC. Translation: CSARPPGILRGYEQYF.

Ten or more counts support this clonotype. This chain uses TRBV12-3 or TRBV12-4 with TRBJ2-7; 8 bases agree with TRBD2. V lost 4 bases to trimming and J lost 2 bases; unmatched junction nucleotides: 4. The CDR3 totals 14 residues. CDR3 amino acids: CASSSGTRAYEQYF. The CDR3 DNA follows: TGTGCCAGCAGTTCCGGGACTAGAGCCTACGAGCAGTACTTC.

In this sample, this clonotype turned up a few times. The V and J genes are TRBV5-5 and TRBJ2-4, with 7 bases identical to TRBD2. The CDR3 is made up of 14 amino acids. The ends lost 0 bases at V and 10 bases at J; junction bases unmatched: 7. Germline assignment: CDR1 SGHKS and CDR2 YYEKEE (reference sequence). CDR3 nucleotides: TGTGCCAGCAGCTTGGGGGAGGGGCGAGGAATTCAGTACTTC. Translation gives CASSLGEGRGIQYF.

This clonotype was seen ten or more times. The genes are TRBV28 and TRBJ2-7; TRBD2 matches at 9 bases. Trimming at V came to 6 bases and at J to 1 base, leaving 7 bases not matched to a gene. The CDR3 is made up of 15 amino acids. Germline V gives CDR1 MDHEN, CDR2 SYDVKM. The CDR3 DNA sequence: TGTGCCAGCAGCCCCAGCGGGAGGCTTTCCTACGAGCAGTACTTC. It codes for CASSPSGRLSYEQYF.

This clonotype was counted ten times or more. V is TRBV30 and J is TRBJ1-1, with 10 bases fitting TRBD1. With V trimmed by 3 bases and J by 5 bases, 3 bases remained unmatched. CDR1 is GTSNPN and CDR2 is SVGIG in the germline V gene (reference sequence). There are 13 residues in the CDR3. The CDR3: CAWSRTGGTEAFF. In DNA form, the CDR3 reads TGTGCCTGGAGCCGGACAGGGGGAACTGAAGCTTTCTTT. The whole variable domain, filled in from reference TRBV30 and TRBJ1-1, reads SQTIHQWPATLVQPVGSPLSLECTVEGTSNPNLYWYRQAAGRGLQLLFYSVGIGQISSEVPQNLSASRPQDRQFILSSKKLLLSDSGFYLCAWSRTGGTEAFFGQGTRLTVV.

This clonotype was detected many times. The rearrangement joins TRBV11-2 to TRBJ2-7; TRBD2 agrees at 8 bases. This CDR3 is built from 17 residues. Unmatched junction bases numbered 11, after V lost 4 bases and J lost 0 bases. Germline-derived CDR1 and CDR2 are SGHAT and FQNNGV. The CDR3, as DNA: TGTGCCAGCAGCTCCTTAGCGGGGAGGGGGAACTCCTACGAGCAGTACTTC. It codes for CASSSLAGRGNSYEQYF. Looking up the rest from reference TRBV11-2 and TRBJ2-7 gives the full variable domain: EAGVAQSPRYKIIEKRQSVAFWCNPISGHATLYWYQQILGQGPKLLIQFQNNGVVDDSQLPKDRFSAERLKGVDSTLKIQPAKLEDSAVYLCASSSLAGRGNSYEQYFGPGTRLTVT.

This clonotype has at least ten counts. CDR3 amino acids: CATAGGTLTEAFF. In nucleotides, the CDR3 is TGTGCCACCGCGGGAGGGACCCTCACTGAAGCTTTCTTT. The rearrangement joins TRBV15 to TRBJ1-1, with a weak D call TRBD1 (5 bases). Germline V gene sequence: CDR1 LNHNV, CDR2 YYDKDF (reference sequence). This CDR3 is 13 amino acids long. V was shortened by 8 bases and J by 4 bases, with 14 bases between the two germline ends. Combining the CDR3 with reference TRBV15 and TRBJ1-1 gives the whole variable domain DAMVIQNPRYQVTQFGKPVTLSCSQTLNHNVMYWYQQKSSQAPKLLFHYYDKDFNNEADTPDNFQSRRPNTSFCFLDIRSPGLGDTAMYLCATAGGTLTEAFFGQGTRLTVV.

This clonotype was seen many times. The rearrangement joins TRBV20-1 to TRBJ2-7; 11 nucleotides align to TRBD2. Unmatched junction bases numbered 9, after V lost 1 base and J lost 7 bases. The germline gives CDR1 DFQATT, CDR2 SNEGSKA (reference sequence). The CDR3 has 15 amino acids. CDR3 in amino acids: CSARAGTSGLEEQYF. CDR3 sequence (DNA): TGCAGTGCTAGAGCAGGGACTAGCGGTTTGGAGGAGCAGTACTTC.

This clonotype was counted ten times or more. This chain connects TRBV19 to TRBJ2-7; no firm D call. The germline V gene encodes CDR1 LNHDA and CDR2 SQIVND (reference sequence). The length of the CDR3 is 14 residues. V was pared by 1 base and J by 5 bases, with 12 bases between. The CDR3 sequence: CASSIGPTFNEQYF. The CDR3 region has the DNA TGTGCCAGTAGTATAGGTCCGACATTCAACGAGCAGTACTTC.

This clonotype has a count of ten or more. The chain joins TRBV7-2 to TRBJ2-5; D might be TRBD1 or TRBD2, each matching 6 bases. V dropped 5 bases and J dropped 7 bases, with 14 bases sitting between them. The germline V gene has CDR1 SGHTA and CDR2 FQGNSA. The CDR3 has 13 residues. The CDR3 sequence is CASSPRQEGTQYF. For the CDR3, the DNA is TGTGCCAGCAGCCCTCGACAGGAGGGGACCCAGTACTTC.

This clonotype was observed many times. A much more abundant neighbour one base away suggests this may be a read error. V usage is TRBV28 and J usage is TRBJ2-7, with D maybe TRBD1 (6 bases). Germline CDR1 MDHEN, CDR2 SYDVKM. The CDR3 contains 13 residues. The CDR3 coding sequence is TGTGCCAGCGGTTTTCCGGCGGTAGGGGGGCAGTACTTC. Translating it yields CASGFPAVGGQYF.

This clonotype has a handful of counts. The V call is TRBV18, the J call TRBJ1-1; 10 bases are a match to TRBD1. Germline CDR1 and CDR2: KGHSH and LQKENI. The CDR3 sequence is 14 residues long. V shed 6 bases and J 6 bases; nucleotides not matched to a gene: 7. The CDR3 loop reads CASSPTGGQAEAFF. CDR3 nucleotides: TGTGCCAGCTCGCCGACAGGGGGCCAGGCTGAAGCTTTCTTT. Complete variable domain (other parts from reference TRBV18 and TRBJ1-1): NAGVMQNPRHLVRRRGQEARLRCSPMKGHSHVYWYRQLPEEGLKFMVYLQKENIIDESGMPKERFSAEFPKEGPSILRIQQVVRGDSAAYFCASSPTGGQAEAFFGQGTRLTVV.

The table lists this clonotype with many counts. The chain employs TRBV6-1 and TRBJ1-5; 7 bases are shared with TRBD1. CDR3 size: 14 residues. Losses at the gene ends were 8 bases for V and 3 bases for J; bases not matched to a gene: 7. Germline assignment: CDR1 MNHNS and CDR2 SASEGT. The CDR3 DNA reads as TGTGCCAGCTCTCGACAGGGCCCCAATCAGCCCCAGCATTTT. Protein: CASSRQGPNQPQHF.

J is TRBJ2-2 and V is TRBV6-2 or TRBV6-3; D not resolved. The V end lost 7 bases, the J end lost 2 bases, and 8 bases lay between the germline ends. The CDR3 consists of 13 residues. Germline V gives CDR1 MNHEY, CDR2 SVGEGT. The CDR3 reads CASNDFNTGELFF. The CDR3 DNA reads as TGTGCCAGCAATGACTTTAACACCGGGGAGCTGTTTTTT.

This clonotype was detected many times. The V and J genes are TRBV6-5 and TRBJ1-1, with no clear D. The CDR3 is 13 residues long. V lost 2 bases to trimming and J lost 1 base, with 5 bases between them. Germline V gene lookup returns CDR1 MNHEY and CDR2 SVGAGI. In DNA, the CDR3 is TGTGCCAGCAGTTACAGCACGAACACTGAAGCTTTCTTT. Its translation: CASSYSTNTEAFF.

The chain combines TRBV5-1 with TRBJ2-7; 7 bases match TRBD1. V shed 4 bases, J shed 2 bases, and the junction held 9 bases outside the gene matches. Germline V CDR1 and CDR2: SGHRS, YFSETQ. The CDR3 loop spans 15 amino acids. The CDR3 DNA reads as TGCGCCAGCAGCATATCGAGCACAGGGGCCTACGAGCAGTACTTC. It yields the protein CASSISSTGAYEQYF.

The chain combines TRBV9 with TRBJ2-5; no firm D call. The CDR3 covers 14 residues. Trimming stripped 0 bases from V and 5 bases from J, with 11 bases between. In germline, CDR1 is SGDLS, CDR2 YYNGEE. For the CDR3, the DNA is TGTGCCAGCAGCGTAGGGGTCCTGCAGGAGACCCAGTACTTC. Amino acid sequence: CASSVGVLQETQYF.